Below are 27 T cell receptor beta chains sequenced from a single sample in a study of blood T cell repertoires in COVID-19. The data were produced by immunoSEQ multiplex PCR, yet TCRdb's version contains in-frame clones alone and is incomplete. The sample contains roughly 250,000 clones, roughly 90% of which appear only once. Source material: PBMCs or T cells enriched from blood (not recorded which). The source is a woman aged 40 to 50 with acute COVID-19.

The rearrangement uses TRBV7-9 and TRBJ2-7; 9 nucleotides line up with TRBD1. The CDR3 is 14 amino acids. CDR1 is SEHNR, CDR2 FQNEAQ, per germline (reference sequence). The V gene end was trimmed by 5 bases and the J gene end by 6 bases; junction bases not matched to a gene: 8. CDR3 region: CASSNPGQGSEQYF. CDR3 bases: TGTGCCAGCAGCAACCCGGGACAGGGTTCCGAGCAGTACTTC.

This chain links TRBV9 with TRBJ2-7; D gene ambiguous. Germline V CDR1 and CDR2: SGDLS, YYNGEE. V lost 1 base, J lost 2 bases, and 13 bases lay in between. There are 15 residues in the CDR3. CDR3 sequence (DNA): TGTGCCAGCAGCGTACTTGGAGACCCCACCTACGAGCAGTACTTC. Translation gives CASSVLGDPTYEQYF.

The gene calls are TRBV11-3 and TRBJ1-2; no reliable D call. The CDR3 runs to 13 residues. CDR1 and CDR2 (germline): SGHNT, YENEEA. Trimming took 0 bases from V and 8 from J, leaving 10 bases between them. The CDR3 here is CASSLDRGGGYTF. In nucleotides, the CDR3 is TGTGCCAGCAGCTTAGATCGGGGAGGCGGCTACACCTTC.

J is TRBJ1-5 and V is TRBV28; D call uncertain. Trimming shortened V by 5 bases and J by 4 bases, and 6 bases separated the two germline ends. This CDR3 comprises 12 residues. Germline CDR1 and CDR2: MDHEN and SYDVKM. The CDR3 loop is CASSRTNQPQHF. CDR3 DNA: TGTGCCAGCAGTAGGACTAATCAGCCCCAGCATTTT.

The chain joins TRBV5-5 to TRBJ2-1; 12 bases match TRBD2. This CDR3 contains 15 residues. The V segment lost 4 bases and the J segment 10 bases; nucleotides outside the gene matches: 9. CDR1 SGHKS and CDR2 YYEKEE come from the germline V gene (reference sequence). The CDR3 nucleotides are TGTGCCAGCAGCCCACGACTAGCGGGAGCTAGCGAGCAGTTCTTC. This codes for CASSPRLAGASEQFF.

This chain joins TRBV18 and TRBJ1-4; D is perhaps TRBD1 (6 bases). CDR3 size: 22 residues. Germline assignment: CDR1 KGHSH and CDR2 LQKENI. V was trimmed by 3 bases and J by 5 bases, leaving 34 bases between them. Written as DNA, the CDR3 is TGTGCCAGCTCACCCACAGCACCCTATTCGACGGCTAGCTGGGGGCCAAATGAAAAACTGTTTTTT. As protein: CASSPTAPYSTASWGPNEKLFF.

The rearrangement joins TRBV6-4 to TRBJ1-5; 10 bases align to TRBD1. CDR1 is MRHNA, CDR2 SNTAGT, per germline. After removal of 11 bases from V and 3 bases from J, the junction contained 10 bases not matched to a gene. This CDR3 comprises 15 residues. The CDR3 DNA is TGTGCCGGAACCCCCGGGACAGGGGCCAATCAGCCCCAGCATTTT. Protein product: CAGTPGTGANQPQHF.

The V gene is TRBV27, the J gene TRBJ2-3, with 7 bases lining up with TRBD2. The CDR3 is made up of 15 amino acids. The trim removed 8 bases at V and 3 bases at J, leaving 11 bases unmatched. The germline CDR1 and CDR2 sequences are MNHEY and SMNVEV (reference sequence). CDR3: CASAGGSRLTDTQYF. The CDR3 DNA reads as TGTGCCAGCGCCGGCGGGAGCCGGTTAACAGATACGCAGTATTTT.

The J gene is TRBJ1-2, the V gene TRBV25-1; 7 bases are shared with TRBD1. Germline CDR1 is MGHDK and CDR2 is SYGVNS. Trimming cost V 8 bases and J 4 bases; bases outside gene matches: 10. The CDR3 loop spans 14 amino acids. CDR3 sequence reads: CASGATGTVYGYTF. CDR3 DNA: TGTGCCAGCGGTGCTACCGGGACAGTCTATGGCTACACCTTC.

This clone has only one observation. The V call is TRBV7-9, the J call TRBJ2-6, with 8 bases fitting TRBD2. Germline V CDR1 and CDR2: SEHNR, FQNEAQ (reference sequence). The CDR3 is 17 amino acids. V lost 5 bases and J lost 1; bases outside the gene matches: 7. CDR3 bases: TGTGCCAGCAGCCACGCGGGGGGTCGGTCTGGGGCCAACGTCCTGACTTTC. Its protein product is CASSHAGGRSGANVLTF.

A single count supports this clone. The CDR3 is CASSLGLAGNTGELFF. CDR3 bases: TGCGCCAGCAGCTTGGGACTAGCAGGAAACACCGGGGAGCTGTTTTTT. The rearrangement uses TRBV5-1 and TRBJ2-2; 7 bases align to TRBD2. The CDR3 has 16 amino acids. Germline values: CDR1 SGHRS, CDR2 YFSETQ. Trimming cost V 0 bases and J 2 bases; bases outside gene matches: 4.

This clone appeared a single time. The chain couples TRBV30 to TRBJ2-1; 9 bases are a match to TRBD2. This CDR3 comprises 16 residues. V shed 1 base and J 7 bases; nucleotides not matched to a gene: 11. Germline V gives CDR1 GTSNPN, CDR2 SVGIG (reference sequence). CDR3: CAWSGLLAGGRNEQFF. The CDR3, as DNA: TGTGCCTGGAGTGGCCTTCTGGCGGGGGGGCGGAATGAGCAGTTCTTC.

The CDR3 nucleotides are TGTGCCACCAGCCCCCATGGACAGTTAAATCAGCCCCAGCATTTT. Translating it yields CATSPHGQLNQPQHF. This chain joins TRBV15 and TRBJ1-5; D may be TRBD1 (6 bases). Germline lookup yields CDR1 LNHNV and CDR2 YYDKDF (reference sequence). The CDR3 is 15 residues long. V lost 5 bases, J lost 4 bases, and 15 bases lay in between. The full variable domain, completed using reference TRBV15 and TRBJ1-5, is DAMVIQNPRYQVTQFGKPVTLSCSQTLNHNVMYWYQQKSSQAPKLLFHYYDKDFNNEADTPDNFQSRRPNTSFCFLDIRSPGLGDTAMYLCATSPHGQLNQPQHFGDGTRLSIL.

This clone was counted at least ten times. The chain links TRBV11-2 to TRBJ2-3; 8 nucleotides match TRBD2. The junction had 11 bases not matched to a gene; V was cut back by 1 base and J by 5 bases. Germline V gives CDR1 SGHAT, CDR2 FQNNGV. The CDR3 totals 17 residues. The CDR3 DNA reads as TGTGCCAGCAGCTTAGGGGCAGTCGGGGGGGCCGGAGATACGCAGTATTTT. Translation gives CASSLGAVGGAGDTQYF.

The genes are TRBV5-4 and TRBJ2-3; D unclear. V lost 3 bases and J 0 bases, leaving 11 bases between the germline ends. The CDR3 length is 15 residues. From germline, CDR1 is SGHNT and CDR2 YYREEE (reference sequence). CDR3 coding DNA: TGTGCCAGCAGCTCATGGGCTTCGAGCACAGATACGCAGTATTTT. Its translation: CASSSWASSTDTQYF.

This chain connects TRBV30 to TRBJ2-7; perhaps TRBD2 as D (5 bases). Trimming shortened V by 5 bases and J by 5 bases, and 13 bases separated the two germline ends. Germline CDR1 reads GTSNPN; CDR2 reads SVGIG (reference sequence). The length of the CDR3 is 12 residues. The DNA of the CDR3 is TGTGCCTGGCGGCCAGAGGGCCACGAGCAGTACTTC. Translating gives CAWRPEGHEQYF.

V usage is TRBV6-5 and J usage is TRBJ2-2; a possible D gene is TRBD1 (5 bases). V lost 8 bases to trimming and J lost 3 bases, with 16 bases between them. The germline V gene encodes CDR1 MNHEY and CDR2 SVGAGI. There are 15 residues in the CDR3. CDR3 sequence reads: CASSRVGLDTGELFF. The CDR3 nucleotides are TGTGCCAGCTCCCGGGTGGGGCTGGACACCGGGGAGCTGTTTTTT.

CDR3: CASSRTGVNEQFF. As DNA, the CDR3 is TGTGCCAGCAGTCGGACAGGGGTCAATGAGCAGTTCTTC. The chain recombines TRBV6-5 with TRBJ2-1; 9 bases are shared with TRBD1. CDR3 length equals 13 residues. J lost 6 bases, V lost 5 bases, and 2 bases had no gene match. Germline CDR1 MNHEY, CDR2 SVGAGI.

The chain is built from TRBV18 and TRBJ2-3; 9 nucleotides align to TRBD2. CDR1 and CDR2 from the germline V gene are KGHSH and LQKENI. The CDR3 length is 16 residues. Losses at the gene ends were 6 bases for V and 5 bases for J; bases not matched to a gene: 12. The CDR3 bases are TGTGCCAGCTCCCCTCTGGCGGGAGGGCCTCAAGATACGCAGTATTTT. Translating gives CASSPLAGGPQDTQYF.

The gene calls are TRBV7-8 and TRBJ1-6, with D possibly matching TRBD1 (5 bases). The CDR3 covers 15 residues. Germline-derived CDR1 and CDR2 are SGHVS and FQNEAQ. V lost 1 base to trimming and J lost 13 bases, with 17 bases between them. CDR3 DNA sequence: TGTGCCAGCAGCTTAGTGGTATCCAGGGATCTTCCCCTCCACTTT. This sequence encodes CASSLVVSRDLPLHF.

The gene calls are TRBV5-1 and TRBJ2-1, with TRBD1 matching over 12 bases. The CDR3 has 13 residues. Germline V lookup: CDR1 SGHRS, CDR2 YFSETQ. The trim removed 4 bases at V and 9 bases at J, leaving 2 bases unmatched. CDR3 nucleotides: TGCGCCAGCAGCGTGGGACAGGGGGCTGAGCAGTTCTTC. Protein sequence: CASSVGQGAEQFF.

This clone appeared a single time. V is TRBV4-2 and J is TRBJ2-5; 7 bases fit TRBD2. V lost 4 bases, J lost 4 bases, and 9 bases stayed unmatched. The CDR3 runs to 15 residues. The V gene's germline CDR1 is LGHNA and CDR2 YNFKEQ. CDR3 in amino acids: CASSPTTGGGETQYF. The CDR3, as DNA: TGTGCCAGCAGCCCCACCACCGGCGGGGGAGAGACCCAGTACTTC.

The chain links TRBV5-4 to TRBJ2-1, with 8 nucleotides matching TRBD2. V was pared by 4 bases and J by 8 bases, with 8 bases of the junction left unmatched. Germline V gene sequence: CDR1 SGHNT, CDR2 YYREEE (reference sequence). The CDR3 sequence is 14 residues long. The CDR3 DNA sequence: TGTGCCAGCAGCCCTGGCCTAGCGGGCCATGAGCAGTTCTTC. Translating it yields CASSPGLAGHEQFF. Filled out from reference TRBV5-4 and TRBJ2-1, the complete variable domain reads ETGVTQSPTHLIKTRGQQVTLRCSSQSGHNTVSWYQQALGQGPQFIFQYYREEENGRGNFPPRFSGLQFPNYSSELNVNALELDDSALYLCASSPGLAGHEQFFGPGTRLTVL.

This chain uses TRBV30 with TRBJ2-3, with TRBD2 matching 7 bases. Per the germline V gene, CDR1 is GTSNPN and CDR2 is SVGIG (reference sequence). The CDR3 is made up of 15 amino acids. Trimming cost V 4 bases and J 0 bases; bases outside gene matches: 7. CDR3 protein: CAWNSGGGSTDTQYF. In DNA form, the CDR3 reads TGTGCCTGGAATAGCGGCGGGGGAAGCACAGATACGCAGTATTTT.

This clone has just a few counts. This chain uses TRBV19 with TRBJ1-2; 8 bases line up with TRBD1. The CDR3 covers 13 residues. Losses at the gene ends were 5 bases for V and 4 bases for J; bases not matched to a gene: 3. Germline values: CDR1 LNHDA, CDR2 SQIVND (reference sequence). CDR3 loop: CASSETGGYGYTF. In DNA form, the CDR3 reads TGTGCCAGTAGTGAAACAGGGGGCTATGGCTACACCTTC.

This rearrangement joins TRBV2 to TRBJ2-1; TRBD2 agrees at 12 bases. Germline V gives CDR1 SNHLY, CDR2 FYNNEI. The V gene end was trimmed by 6 bases and the J gene end by 9 bases; junction bases not matched to a gene: 12. The CDR3 totals 16 residues. As DNA, the CDR3 is TGTGCCAGCAGGCAAGATCTAGCGGGAGGGATGGGTGAGCAGTTCTTC. Translating gives CASRQDLAGGMGEQFF.

V is TRBV2 and J is TRBJ1-2; 8 bases map to TRBD1. The germline V gene encodes CDR1 SNHLY and CDR2 FYNNEI. This CDR3 is built from 13 residues. J lost 4 bases, V lost 4 bases, and 2 bases had no gene match. The CDR3 DNA reads TGTGCCAGCAGTGTCGGACAGGGCTATGGCTACACCTTC. Residues: CASSVGQGYGYTF.